The text below deals with one T cell receptor beta chain. This clonotype was counted ten times or more. The target of this receptor is not known. There are no base qualities to consult, and no much larger clone falls within one base. Instrument on record: Illumina HiSeq 2500. Quantitative 5'-RACE with molecular barcodes was the method used to prepare the TCR beta libraries. From the authors' description of their analysis: A new computational method, built on a probabilistic model of VDJ rearrangement, was used to identify disease-linked TCR variants. Starting from the raw public reads, TCRdb applied fastp trimming at Q25, assembled clones with MiXCR and retained in-frame beta chains. Rows merge per CDR3 protein into single entries with the most common DNA and genes. TCRdb assigned the V and J calls; the authors' analysis was not used. Within this sample are 110,000 to 150,000 distinct CDR3 sequences, with 7% to 9% of them counted one time only. The ten biggest clones cover more than 7% of the sample.

V is shortened by 4 bases, J by 2 bases, and the region joining them spans 19 bases. Measured from the cysteine to the phenylalanine, the CDR3 is 16 residues long. Only the CDR3 region is kept as DNA, spanning 48 bases read in frame from base 1. Per the germline V gene, SGHRS is the CDR1 and YFSETQ is the CDR2. Synovial fluid samples were paired with blood samples taken from the same ankylosing spondylitis patients. The source of the sample is a study of CD8 T cells in ankylosing spondylitis (dated by TCRdb to the late 2010s). For context, the study as a whole: T cell receptor beta repertoires were profiled in healthy donors and ankylosing spondylitis patients so that disease-linked TCR variants could be found. The full study cohort comprised 25 ankylosing spondylitis patients and about a hundred healthy donors. Peripheral blood was sampled, and synovial fluid was additionally collected from ankylosing spondylitis patients. What the authors observed across the whole study: The disease-linked clones were reported to be significantly enriched in matched synovial fluid samples from ankylosing spondylitis patients. In peripheral blood, the disease-linked clones were found at relatively low frequencies and had a CD8+ phenotype. Some motif variants were previously reported in synovial fluid and blood of reactive arthritis patients, suggesting common disease-initiation mechanisms. Blood from ankylosing spondylitis patients appeared to be characterized by a TCR beta motif made up of under ten highly homologous amino acid variants.

The sequence was collected from a male donor with ankylosing spondylitis. The sequence joins TRBV5-1 to TRBJ2-7; no D gene call is confident. The specimen sequenced was synovial fluid, either unsorted or a sorted T cell fraction (not recorded which). The nucleotide sequence reads as follows: TGCGCCAGCAGCCGGAACCCCCCCGGCCTTGCCTACGAGCAGTACTTC. This yields the protein CASSRNPPGLAYEQYF. The full variable domain, completed from the reference TRBV5-1 and TRBJ2-7 proteins outside the CDR3, reads KAGVTQTPRYLIKTRGQQVTLSCSPISGHRSVSWYQQTPGQGLQFLFEYFSETQRNKGNFPGRFSGRQFSNSRSEMNVSTLELGDSALYLCASSRNPPGLAYEQYFGPGTRLTVT.